These T cell receptor beta chains were read from a single sample in a study of cytomegalovirus exposure and HLA in healthy donors. Only in-frame clones appear in the TCRdb table, and some are missing; sequencing was by immunoSEQ multiplex PCR. The sample consists of over 150,000 clones, roughly three quarters of them appearing once. The sequenced sample consisted of PBMCs. All receptors derive from a man aged 18 to 29 in good health and CMV-seropositive. CDR3s include the opening cysteine and the closing phenylalanine or tryptophan.

v_call,j_call,cdr3_aa
TRBV5-4,TRBJ2-7,CASSSSPREQYF
TRBV2,TRBJ1-1,CASIKDRVHRAFF
TRBV10-3,TRBJ1-2,CAISQGQGDGYTF
TRBV5-1,TRBJ1-2,CASSTGDWSYTF
TRBV14,TRBJ1-1,CASSQAWNTEAFF
TRBV5-4,TRBJ1-4,CASSPGTSEKLFF
TRBV7-9,TRBJ1-4,CASSATEAANEKLFF
TRBV7-2,TRBJ2-7,CASSISYGSQGAYEQYF
TRBV7-2,TRBJ2-1,CASSPPWRDQYNEQFF
TRBV6-6,TRBJ2-2,CASSSPGTGELFF
TRBV2,TRBJ1-4,CASSSTQGAFSEKLFF
TRBV11-1,TRBJ2-2,CASSLGRANRNTGELFF
TRBV9,TRBJ2-6,CASSSDRGLSGANVLTF
TRBV4-3,TRBJ1-4,CASSQEDTTNEKLFF
TRBV7-9,TRBJ2-1,CASSLTSGSVVFEQFF
TRBV9,TRBJ2-3,CASSGPSPDTQYF
TRBV6-5,TRBJ1-1,CASTRQGRTEAFF
TRBV5-1,TRBJ1-4,CASRETVATNEKLFF
TRBV2,TRBJ2-1,CASSSTGDNEQFF
TRBV6-1,TRBJ1-2,CASREQGAGGYTF
TRBV19,TRBJ1-3,CASSIRSAGLEGNTIYF
TRBV5-4,TRBJ1-4,CASSLAGGEGEKLFF
TRBV5-1,TRBJ2-3,CASSFNSGGRSDTQYF
TRBV29-1,TRBJ2-5,CSVGRGRGYQETQYF
TRBV9,TRBJ2-7,CASSASGHPNNEQYF
TRBV5-4,TRBJ2-1,CASSLARAGGDEQFF
TRBV7-9,TRBJ1-4,CASSSPIATNEKLFF
TRBV7-8,TRBJ1-3,CASSLSTSINSGNTIYF
TRBV12-5,TRBJ2-7,CASGLVRGQGHEQYF
TRBV14,.,CASSRDPFLIYEQYF
TRBV11-2,TRBJ2-3,CASSPGLSTDTQYF
TRBV19,TRBJ2-1,CASSILAGNNEQFF
TRBV7-9,TRBJ1-3,CSSSQGTRNTIYF
TRBV6-1,TRBJ2-1,CASSEKRAGGPTYNEQFF
TRBV4-1,TRBJ1-2,CASSHGSGGVYGYTF
TRBV6-1,TRBJ2-1,CASSEAGTGADEQFF
TRBV11-3,TRBJ2-2,CASSYGAGAYPNTGELFF
TRBV9,TRBJ1-5,CASSVGGREGQPQHF
TRBV11-3,TRBJ2-2,CASSQTTGAAGELFF
TRBV18,TRBJ2-1,CASSPPRGTGGSNEQFF
TRBV5-8,TRBJ1-2,CASSLVRPPQGYGYTF
TRBV10-2,TRBJ2-2,CASSESAGAIGELFF